Each of the 15 T cell receptor beta chains below was sequenced from the same sample in a study of CD4 T cells in relation to SARS-CoV-2 and coronaviruses. Clones were sequenced by immunoSEQ multiplex PCR, and TCRdb holds only the in-frame ones, with some missing. The sample yields approximately 20,000 clones, approximately 77% seen once. Before the COVID-19 pandemic, during about 2011-2019, CD4+ T cells were taken from unexposed donors. After about ten days of culture, CD4+ T cells were isolated. Antigens of these TCRs are unknown. Sequencing was performed on CD4+ T cells from PBMCs, cultured in vitro. All receptors come from a human donor in good health.

The chain links TRBV11-2 to TRBJ2-7; TRBD1 matches 10 bases. Germline values: CDR1 SGHAT, CDR2 FQNNGV. Trimming at V came to 6 bases and at J to 4 bases, leaving 9 bases not matched to a gene. The CDR3 has 15 residues. The CDR3 region has the DNA TGTGCCAGCAGGGAATTCGGGACAGGGGTTTACGAGCAGTACTTC. It is translated as CASREFGTGVYEQYF.

The genes are TRBV19 and TRBJ1-1, with unresolved D. CDR1 is LNHDA, CDR2 SQIVND, per germline (reference sequence). This CDR3 has 14 residues. The V end lost 5 bases, the J end lost 0 bases, and 10 bases lay between the germline ends. DNA for the CDR3: TGTGCCAGTAGTGTGGAGGGCGTGAACACTGAAGCTTTCTTT. This translates into CASSVEGVNTEAFF. Based on the CDR3 plus reference TRBV19 and TRBJ1-1, the full variable domain is DGGITQSPKYLFRKEGQNVTLSCEQNLNHDAMYWYRQDPGQGLRLIYYSQIVNDFQKGDIAEGYSVSREKKESFPLTVTSAQKNPTAFYLCASSVEGVNTEAFFGQGTRLTVV.

CDR3 region: CASSLTGQGVYEQYF. CDR3 bases: TGTGCCAGCAGCTTGACGGGACAGGGGGTTTATGAGCAGTACTTC. The chain joins TRBV5-4 to TRBJ2-7; 11 nucleotides match TRBD1. The CDR3 length is 15 residues. CDR1 and CDR2 (germline): SGHNT, YYREEE (reference sequence). V trimming: 1 base; J trimming: 7 bases; junction bases outside the gene matches: 7.

The gene calls are TRBV29-1 and TRBJ2-7; TRBD1 matches at 9 bases. Germline V gene sequence: CDR1 SQVTM, CDR2 ANQGSEA. J lost 5 bases, V lost 6 bases, and 17 bases had no gene match. The CDR3 runs to 16 residues. CDR3 nucleotides: TGCAGCGTGGCGCTCATCGGGACAGGGAAAGGGAACGAGCAGTACTTC. Amino acid sequence: CSVALIGTGKGNEQYF.

For the CDR3, the DNA is TGTGCCAGCAGCTTGGTGGATCTTGAGCAGTTCTTC. As protein: CASSLVDLEQFF. The chain links TRBV5-6 to TRBJ2-1; D call uncertain. CDR1 SGHDT and CDR2 YYEEEE come from the germline V gene. CDR3 length: 12 residues. The V gene lost 0 bases and the J gene lost 9 bases, with 7 bases spanning the gap.

V is TRBV9 and J is TRBJ1-5, with D perhaps matching TRBD1 (6 bases). The CDR3 sequence is 15 residues long. Germline CDR1 is SGDLS and CDR2 is YYNGEE. V lost 3 bases to trimming and J lost 6 bases, with 16 bases between them. The CDR3 DNA reads as TGTGCCAGCAGCGGTGCAGGGGAGCTAGTTCAGCCCCAGCATTTT. Its protein product is CASSGAGELVQPQHF.

The chain carries TRBV3-1 (or the pseudogene TRBV3-2) and TRBJ1-2; weak D call: TRBD1 (6 bases). Trimming removed 3 bases at V and 8 bases at J, with 16 bases between. Germline V gene data show CDR1 as LGHDT and CDR2 as YNNKEL (reference sequence). This CDR3 is 14 amino acids long. In DNA, the CDR3 is TGTGCCAGCAGCCAGGAACAGGGTTCCCCCGGCTACACCTTC. Amino acid sequence: CASSQEQGSPGYTF.

The rearrangement joins TRBV2 to TRBJ2-5; TRBD2 matches at 9 bases. This CDR3 spans 18 amino acids. Germline CDR1 is SNHLY and CDR2 is FYNNEI. The V and J ends lost 2 bases and 6 bases, in that order; junction bases with no gene match: 16. The CDR3, as DNA: TGTGCCAGCAGTGAATGGCAAGCGGGAGGAGGGTCGGGAAAGACCCAGTACTTC. Residues: CASSEWQAGGGSGKTQYF.

The J gene is TRBJ2-2, the V gene TRBV19; tentatively, D is TRBD1 (6 bases). Germline assignment: CDR1 LNHDA and CDR2 SQIVND (reference sequence). V gave up 7 bases and J gave up 1 base, with 10 bases separating them. The CDR3 is 14 residues long. The CDR3 loop is CASTGVVNTGELFF. The CDR3 DNA reads as TGTGCCAGTACAGGGGTCGTGAACACCGGGGAGCTGTTTTTT.

V and J are TRBV3-1 (or the pseudogene TRBV3-2) and TRBJ1-1; TRBD1 aligns across 9 bases. Germline V gene lookup returns CDR1 LGHDT and CDR2 YNNKEL (reference sequence). The CDR3 runs 13 residues. Trimming took 2 bases from V and 12 from J; bases not matched to a gene: 7. This CDR3 reads CASSQFGTGLSFF. The CDR3 DNA sequence: TGTGCCAGCAGCCAATTCGGGACAGGGTTATCTTTCTTT.

The chain employs TRBV9 and TRBJ2-2; maybe TRBD1 (7 bases). This CDR3 has 15 amino acids. V was shortened by 2 bases and J by 6 bases, with 14 bases between the two germline ends. Germline CDR1 SGDLS, CDR2 YYNGEE. The CDR3 reads CASSVGGGAAGELFF. The CDR3 nucleotides read TGTGCCAGCAGCGTTGGAGGGGGCGCCGCCGGGGAGCTGTTTTTT.

The chain employs TRBV11-3 and TRBJ2-5; 9 bases are a match to TRBD1. This CDR3 spans 15 amino acids. V lost 4 bases to trimming and J lost 5 bases; unmatched junction nucleotides: 8. Germline CDR1 is SGHNT and CDR2 is YENEEA. The CDR3: CASSSGQGFAETQYF. Written as DNA, the CDR3 is TGTGCCAGCAGCTCGGGACAGGGTTTTGCGGAGACCCAGTACTTC.

This clone was recorded a few times. The J gene is TRBJ2-3, the V gene TRBV6-5, with D perhaps TRBD1 (6 bases). Trimming removed 10 bases at V and 2 bases at J, with 16 bases between. This CDR3 contains 14 residues. Germline V gene lookup returns CDR1 MNHEY and CDR2 SVGAGI. The CDR3 region is CATEDSRNTDTQYF. DNA for the CDR3: TGTGCCACTGAGGACAGCAGAAACACAGATACGCAGTATTTT.

This CDR3 reads CASSLGHSGDNEQFF. Written as DNA, the CDR3 is TGTGCCAGCAGCCTTGGACACTCTGGGGACAATGAGCAGTTCTTC. The J gene is TRBJ2-1, the V gene TRBV7-3, with a weak D call TRBD1 (5 bases). V was shortened by 5 bases and J by 5 bases, with 16 bases between the two germline ends. Germline V CDR1 and CDR2: SGHTA, FQGTGA. The length of the CDR3 is 15 residues.

This sequence joins TRBV10-3 and TRBJ2-5; TRBD2 agrees at 7 bases. The J segment lost 2 bases and the V segment lost 10 bases, leaving 13 bases of the junction unmatched. Germline-derived CDR1 and CDR2 are ENHRY and SYGVKD. The CDR3 loop spans 15 amino acids. The CDR3: CASLDGASGQETQYF. The CDR3 DNA follows: TGTGCCAGCCTAGACGGGGCTAGCGGACAAGAGACCCAGTACTTC.